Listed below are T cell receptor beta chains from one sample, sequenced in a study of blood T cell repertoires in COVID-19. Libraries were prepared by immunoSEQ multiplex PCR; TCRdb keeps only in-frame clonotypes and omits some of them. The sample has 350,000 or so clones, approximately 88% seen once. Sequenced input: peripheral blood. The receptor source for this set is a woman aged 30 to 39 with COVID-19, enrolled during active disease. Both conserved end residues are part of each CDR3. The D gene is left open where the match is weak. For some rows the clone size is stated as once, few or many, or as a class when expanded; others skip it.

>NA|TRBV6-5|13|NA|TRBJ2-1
TGTGCCAGCAGCCCGACAGAATACAATGAGCAGTTCTTC
CASSPTEYNEQFF
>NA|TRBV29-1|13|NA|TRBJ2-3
TGCAGCGTTGAGGGGGCTTACATCTATGCGCAGTATTTT
CSVEGAYIYAQYF
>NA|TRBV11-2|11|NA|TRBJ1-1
TGTGCCAGCAGCCATGACACTGAAGCTTTCTTT
CASSHDTEAFF
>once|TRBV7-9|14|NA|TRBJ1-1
TGTGCCAGCAGCCGCGGAGGGGTGAACACTGAAGCTTTCTTT
CASSRGGVNTEAFF
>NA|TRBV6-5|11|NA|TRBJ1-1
TGTGCCAGCACTAACGGAGGAGGTGCTTTCTTT
CASTNGGGAFF
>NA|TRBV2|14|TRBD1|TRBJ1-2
TGTGCCAGCAGCCTAGACAGGGGGCCATATGGCTACACCTTC
CASSLDRGPYGYTF
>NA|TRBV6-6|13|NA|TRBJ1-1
TGTGCCAGCAGTATTCAGGTGAACACTGAAGCTTTCTTT
CASSIQVNTEAFF
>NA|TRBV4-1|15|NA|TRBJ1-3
TGCGCCAGCAGCCAAGAGGCCCCGTCCGGAAACACCATATATTTT
CASSQEAPSGNTIYF
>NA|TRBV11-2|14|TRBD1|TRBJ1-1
TGTGCCAGCAGCTTACCAGGGGGCACCACTGAAGCTTTCTTT
CASSLPGGTTEAFF
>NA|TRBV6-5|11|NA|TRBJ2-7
TGTGCCAGCAGTTTCACCTACGAGCAGTACTTC
CASSFTYEQYF
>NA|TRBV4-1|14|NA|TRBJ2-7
TGCGCCAGCAGCCAAGATATGGGCGGGGTCGAGCAGTACTTC
CASSQDMGGVEQYF
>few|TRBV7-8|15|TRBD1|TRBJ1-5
TGTGCCAGCAGCATCGGACAGGGGGGCAATCAGCCCCAGCATTTT
CASSIGQGGNQPQHF
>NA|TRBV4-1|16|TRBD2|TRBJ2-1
TGCGCCAGCAGCCAAGGGCGGGCTAGCGGGGGGGATGAGCAGTTCTTC
CASSQGRASGGDEQFF
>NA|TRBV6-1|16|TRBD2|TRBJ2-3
TGTGCCAGCAGTGAACATACGCGGGGGGGCACAGATACGCAGTATTTT
CASSEHTRGGTDTQYF
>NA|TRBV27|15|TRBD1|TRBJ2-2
TGTGCCACCAGACAGGGCGCCCCGAACACCGGGGAGCTGTTTTTT
CATRQGAPNTGELFF
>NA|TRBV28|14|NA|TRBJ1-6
TGTGCCAGCAGCCTAAGAAATGAGGGTTCACCCCTCCACTTT
CASSLRNEGSPLHF
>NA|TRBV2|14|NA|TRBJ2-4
TGTGCCAGCGGGCAGTCGGGGGGCTCAAACATTCAGTACTTC
CASGQSGGSNIQYF
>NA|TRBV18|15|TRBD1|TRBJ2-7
TGTGCCAGCTCACCACCTGGGGACAGGACTTACGAGCAGTACTTC
CASSPPGDRTYEQYF
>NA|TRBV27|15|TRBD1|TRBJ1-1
TGTGCCAGCAGTTGGGGGACAGCTATGAACACTGAAGCTTTCTTT
CASSWGTAMNTEAFF
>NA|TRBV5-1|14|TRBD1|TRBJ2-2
TGCGCCAGCAGCCTCCCACAGGGGACCGGGGAGCTGTTTTTT
CASSLPQGTGELFF
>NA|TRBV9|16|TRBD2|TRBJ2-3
TGTGCCAGCAGTACCCCCCTAGCGGGAAGCACAGATACGCAGTATTTT
CASSTPLAGSTDTQYF
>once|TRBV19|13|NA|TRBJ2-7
TGTGCCAGTAAGAGGGCAGGTATCCACGAGCAGTACTTC
CASKRAGIHEQYF
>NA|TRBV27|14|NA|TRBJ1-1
TGTGCCAGCAATAGGGGGGGCATGAACACTGAAGCTTTCTTT
CASNRGGMNTEAFF
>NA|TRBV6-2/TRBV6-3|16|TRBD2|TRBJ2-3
TGTGCCAGCAGTGACGCTTATAGCGGGATCACAGATACGCAGTATTTT
CASSDAYSGITDTQYF
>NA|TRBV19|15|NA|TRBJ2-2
TGTGCCAGTAGTATGCGGGCCAGGCTTACCGGGGAGCTGTTTTTT
CASSMRARLTGELFF
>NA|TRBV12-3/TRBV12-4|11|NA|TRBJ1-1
TGTGCCGGTATTGGGGGGGCTGGAGCTTTCTTT
CAGIGGAGAFF
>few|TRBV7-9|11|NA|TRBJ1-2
TGTGCCAGCAGTTTGAGCTATGGCTACACCTTC
CASSLSYGYTF
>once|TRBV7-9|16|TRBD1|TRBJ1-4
TGTGCCAGCAGCCCCCCGGAGACAGGGGTAACGGAGGAACTGTTTTTT
CASSPPETGVTEELFF
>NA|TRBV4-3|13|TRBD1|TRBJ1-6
TGCGCCAGCAGCCTCGGGACAGGGGACCCCCTCCACTTT
CASSLGTGDPLHF
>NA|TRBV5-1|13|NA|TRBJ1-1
TGCGCCAGCAGCTTGTCAGGGCCCACTGAAGCTTTCTTT
CASSLSGPTEAFF
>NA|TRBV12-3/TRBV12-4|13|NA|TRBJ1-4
TGTGCCAGCAGTCGCCTCGGACAGGAAAAACTGTTTTTT
CASSRLGQEKLFF
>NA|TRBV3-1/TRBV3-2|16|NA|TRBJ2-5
TGTGCCAGCAGCCAAGGGACGACGGTAGGGGAAGAGACCCAGTACTTC
CASSQGTTVGEETQYF
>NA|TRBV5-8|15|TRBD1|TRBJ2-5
TGTGCCAGCAGCTCTACAGGGGCCCGTATGGAGACCCAGTACTTC
CASSSTGARMETQYF
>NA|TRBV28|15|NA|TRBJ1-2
TGTGCCAGCAGTTGGGGACGGGACACTAACTATGGCTACACCTTC
CASSWGRDTNYGYTF
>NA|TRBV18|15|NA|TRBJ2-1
TGTGCCAGCTCACCGATCTTGGGGGGATACAATGAGCAGTTCTTC
CASSPILGGYNEQFF
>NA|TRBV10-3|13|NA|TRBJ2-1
TGTGCCATCGGGGGGAGCTCCTACAATGAGCAGTTCTTC
CAIGGSSYNEQFF
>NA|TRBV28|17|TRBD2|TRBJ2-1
TGTGCCAGCAGTTTACGCCTAGCGGGGGGGTTTTACAATGAGCAGTTCTTC
CASSLRLAGGFYNEQFF
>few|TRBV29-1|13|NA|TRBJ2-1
TGCAGCGTTGAAGGGAAAGGGGTCCCTGAGCAGTTCTTC
CSVEGKGVPEQFF
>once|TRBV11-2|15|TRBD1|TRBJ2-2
TGTGCCAGCAGCCCGGACAGGGCGAACACCGGGGAGCTGTTTTTT
CASSPDRANTGELFF
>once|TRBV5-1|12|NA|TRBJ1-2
TGCGCCAGCAGCCTTGACACGGCTGGCTACACCTTC
CASSLDTAGYTF
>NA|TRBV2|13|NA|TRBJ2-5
TGTGCCAGCAGTGAACAGGGAGGAGAGACCCAGTACTTC
CASSEQGGETQYF
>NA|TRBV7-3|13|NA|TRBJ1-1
TGTGCCAGCAGCTCAGGACAGAACACTGAAGCTTTCTTT
CASSSGQNTEAFF
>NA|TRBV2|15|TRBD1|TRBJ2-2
TGTGCCAGCTCTTCTGGACAGGGCCGCACCGGGGAGCTGTTTTTT
CASSSGQGRTGELFF
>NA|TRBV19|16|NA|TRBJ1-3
TGTGCCAGTAGTATCGGGGTCCCCAACTCTGGAAACACCATATATTTT
CASSIGVPNSGNTIYF
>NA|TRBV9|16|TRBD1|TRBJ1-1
TGTGCCAGCAGCGTAGGCACAGGGGATGGGGGCACTGAAGCTTTCTTT
CASSVGTGDGGTEAFF
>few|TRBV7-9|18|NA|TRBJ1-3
TGTGCCAGCAGCTTAGGCCCTTCTCGGGTCGGCTCTGGAAACACCATATATTTT
CASSLGPSRVGSGNTIYF
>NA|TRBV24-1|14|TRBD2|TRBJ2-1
TGTGCCACCAGCCCTCGTTTGGGGGGGAATGAGCAGTTCTTC
CATSPRLGGNEQFF
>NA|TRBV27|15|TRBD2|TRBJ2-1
TGTGCCAGCAGTTTAAGCAGGGTAGGGAGGGATGAGCAGTTCTTC
CASSLSRVGRDEQFF
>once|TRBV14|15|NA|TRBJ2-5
TGTGCCAGCAGCCTCACGGCAGGGGTGGTTTTGACCCAGTACTTC
CASSLTAGVVLTQYF
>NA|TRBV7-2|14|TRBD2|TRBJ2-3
TGTGCCAGCAGCTTAGGACTAGCTGGGTATACGCAGTATTTT
CASSLGLAGYTQYF
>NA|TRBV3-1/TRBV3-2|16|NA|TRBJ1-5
TGTGCCAGCAGCCAACCTCTTTGTTATAGCAATCAGCCCCAGCATTTT
CASSQPLCYSNQPQHF